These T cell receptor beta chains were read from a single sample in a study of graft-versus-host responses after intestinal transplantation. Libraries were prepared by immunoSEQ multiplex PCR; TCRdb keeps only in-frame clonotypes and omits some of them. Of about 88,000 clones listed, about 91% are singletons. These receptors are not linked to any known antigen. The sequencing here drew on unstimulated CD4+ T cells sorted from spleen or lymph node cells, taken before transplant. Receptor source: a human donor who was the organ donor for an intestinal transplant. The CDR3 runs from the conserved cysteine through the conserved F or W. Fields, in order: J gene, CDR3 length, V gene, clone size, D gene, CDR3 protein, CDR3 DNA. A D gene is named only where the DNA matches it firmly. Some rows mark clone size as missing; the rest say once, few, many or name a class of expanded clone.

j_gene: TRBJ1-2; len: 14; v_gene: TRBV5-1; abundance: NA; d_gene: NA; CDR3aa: CASSFSRAPYGYTF; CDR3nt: TGCGCCAGCAGCTTTTCCAGGGCCCCCTATGGCTACACCTTC
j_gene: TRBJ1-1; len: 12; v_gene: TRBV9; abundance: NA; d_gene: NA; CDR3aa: CASTRQVYPPFF; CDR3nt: TGTGCCAGCACAAGACAGGTTTATCCCCCTTTCTTT
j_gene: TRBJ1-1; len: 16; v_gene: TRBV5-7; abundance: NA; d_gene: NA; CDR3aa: CASSLGAVFLNTEAFF; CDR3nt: TGTGCCAGCAGCTTGGGGGCCGTGTTTTTAAACACTGAAGCTTTCTTT
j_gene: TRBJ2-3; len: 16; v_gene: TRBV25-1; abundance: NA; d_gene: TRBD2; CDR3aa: CASSESQRGFTDTQYF; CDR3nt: TGTGCTAGCAGTGAATCCCAGCGGGGATTCACAGATACGCAGTATTTT
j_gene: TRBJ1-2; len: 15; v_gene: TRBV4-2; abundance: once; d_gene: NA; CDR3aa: CASSQDYHSSIGYTF; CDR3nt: TGTGCCAGCAGCCAAGATTACCATTCCAGTATCGGCTACACCTTC
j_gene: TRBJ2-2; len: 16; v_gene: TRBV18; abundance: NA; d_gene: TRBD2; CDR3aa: CASSSSSGGYTGELFF; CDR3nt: TGTGCCAGCTCATCTTCATCGGGGGGTTACACCGGGGAGCTGTTTTTT
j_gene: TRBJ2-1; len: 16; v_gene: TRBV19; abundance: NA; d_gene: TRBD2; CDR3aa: CASTAGGPLWFNEQFF; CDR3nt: TGTGCCAGTACAGCGGGAGGGCCCCTTTGGTTCAATGAGCAGTTCTTC
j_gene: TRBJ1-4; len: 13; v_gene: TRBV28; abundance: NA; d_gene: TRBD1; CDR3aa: CAISGGPNEKLFF; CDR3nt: TGTGCCATTTCAGGGGGGCCTAATGAAAAACTGTTTTTT
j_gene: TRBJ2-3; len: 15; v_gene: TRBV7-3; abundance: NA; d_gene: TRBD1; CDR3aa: CASRKQGVNTDTQYF; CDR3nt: TGTGCCAGTAGGAAACAGGGGGTGAACACAGATACGCAGTATTTT
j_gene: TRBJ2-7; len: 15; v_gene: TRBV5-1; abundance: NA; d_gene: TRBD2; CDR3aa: CASSLGGTSPYEQYF; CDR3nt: TGCGCCAGCAGCTTGGGGGGGACTAGCCCCTACGAGCAGTACTTC
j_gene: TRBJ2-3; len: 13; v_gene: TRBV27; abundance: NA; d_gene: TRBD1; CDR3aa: CATRDRVGDTQYF; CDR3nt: TGTGCCACCAGGGACAGGGTAGGAGATACGCAGTATTTT
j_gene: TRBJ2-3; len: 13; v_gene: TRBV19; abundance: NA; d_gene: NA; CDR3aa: CASAGASTDTQYF; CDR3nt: TGTGCCAGTGCGGGGGCGAGCACAGATACGCAGTATTTT
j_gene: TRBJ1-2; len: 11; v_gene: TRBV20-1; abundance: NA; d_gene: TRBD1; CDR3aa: CSASRQGHFTF; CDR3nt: TGCAGTGCAAGCCGACAGGGCCACTTCACCTTC
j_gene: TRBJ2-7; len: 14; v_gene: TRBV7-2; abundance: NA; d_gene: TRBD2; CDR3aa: CASSLTSGGEEQYF; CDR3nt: TGTGCCAGCAGCTTAACTAGCGGGGGAGAGGAGCAGTACTTC
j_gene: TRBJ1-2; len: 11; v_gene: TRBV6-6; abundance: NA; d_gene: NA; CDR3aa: CAGRTSRGYTF; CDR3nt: TGTGCCGGACGGACATCTCGTGGCTACACCTTC
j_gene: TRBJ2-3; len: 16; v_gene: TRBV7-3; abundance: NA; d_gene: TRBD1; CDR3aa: CASSLPGQGNTDTQYF; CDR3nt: TGTGCCAGCAGCTTACCGGGACAGGGGAACACAGATACGCAGTATTTT
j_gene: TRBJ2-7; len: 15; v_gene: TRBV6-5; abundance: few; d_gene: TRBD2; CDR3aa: CASRAGLAGFYEQYF; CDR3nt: TGTGCCAGCAGGGCTGGACTAGCGGGATTCTACGAGCAGTACTTC
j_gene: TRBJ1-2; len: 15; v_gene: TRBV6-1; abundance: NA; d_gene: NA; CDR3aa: CASSELGMTNLGYTF; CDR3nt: TGTGCCAGCAGTGAACTTGGGATGACTAATCTTGGCTACACCTTC
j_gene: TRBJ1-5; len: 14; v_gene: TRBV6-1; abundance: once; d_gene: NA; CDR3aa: CASAGPYSNQPQHF; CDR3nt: TGTGCCAGCGCAGGGCCCTATAGCAATCAGCCCCAGCATTTT